These 7 T cell receptor beta chains were all obtained from the same sample, sequenced in a study of T cell responses to AZD1222 COVID-19 vaccine. Sequencing used immunoSEQ multiplex PCR; TCRdb keeps in-frame clones, though not all of them. The table lists about 160,000 clones, approximately 88% of them singletons. The sequencing here drew on peripheral blood, taken 28 days after the second AZD1222 dose. The receptor set was obtained from an adult who received the AZD1222 COVID-19 vaccine.

In this sample, this clone turned up once. This chain joins TRBV7-3 and TRBJ2-2; D not certain. This CDR3 is built from 13 residues. With 4 bases removed from V and 5 bases from J, the gap between germline ends came to 8 bases. The germline CDR1 and CDR2 sequences are SGHTA and FQGTGA. The CDR3 bases are TGTGCCAGCAGCTCCCCCCTGACCGGGGAGCTGTTTTTT. It encodes CASSSPLTGELFF.

This chain connects TRBV5-6 to TRBJ2-7, with D tentatively TRBD1 (5 bases). In germline, CDR1 is SGHDT, CDR2 YYEEEE. This CDR3 has 12 amino acids. V lost 2 bases and J lost 9, with 12 bases in between. This CDR3 reads CASSFVDTRQYF. The CDR3 coding sequence is TGTGCCAGCAGCTTCGTGGACACAAGGCAGTACTTC.

The chain is built from TRBV3-1 (or the pseudogene TRBV3-2) and TRBJ1-1, with 9 bases that match TRBD1. The V gene end was trimmed by 6 bases and the J gene end by 9 bases; junction bases not matched to a gene: 14. Germline values: CDR1 LGHDT, CDR2 YNNKEL (reference sequence). The CDR3 has 15 residues. The CDR3, as DNA: TGTGCCAGCAGTCTCGAGACAGGGGGGTCGGGAAAAGCTTTCTTT. This codes for CASSLETGGSGKAFF.

V usage is TRBV12-3 or TRBV12-4 and J usage is TRBJ1-1; no reliable D call. The CDR3 contains 13 residues. The V end lost 6 bases, the J end lost 2 bases, and 10 bases lay between the germline ends. CDR3 in amino acids: CASRLLGNTEAFF. CDR3 nucleotides: TGTGCCAGCAGGTTACTAGGAAACACTGAAGCTTTCTTT.

V gene TRBV19 combines with J gene TRBJ1-1; D unresolved. Germline V gene data show CDR1 as LNHDA and CDR2 as SQIVND (reference sequence). The CDR3 covers 16 residues. Trimming pared 1 base from V and 1 base from J, leaving 13 bases between. CDR3 in amino acids: CASSIGSGYGNTEAFF. In DNA form, the CDR3 reads TGTGCCAGTAGTATAGGATCCGGGTATGGGAACACTGAAGCTTTCTTT.

This clone came up a few times. The J gene is TRBJ1-6, the V gene TRBV6-6, with TRBD1 matching 7 bases. The CDR3 runs to 15 residues. The germline CDR1 and CDR2 sequences are MNHNY and SVGAGI (reference sequence). J was trimmed by 8 bases and V by 7 bases; bases with no gene match: 11. The CDR3 DNA reads TGTGCCAGCACCGAAACGGGACAGACACATTCACCCCTCCACTTT. Amino acid sequence: CASTETGQTHSPLHF.

This clone was recorded only once. The chain carries TRBV3-1 (or the pseudogene TRBV3-2) and TRBJ2-1; 8 nucleotides line up with TRBD2. Germline CDR1 is LGHDT and CDR2 is YNNKEL (reference sequence). Losses at the gene ends were 3 bases for V and 4 bases for J; bases not matched to a gene: 5. This CDR3 contains 15 residues. The CDR3 region has the DNA TGTGCCAGCAGCCAGCCGGGACTAGGTTACAATGAGCAGTTCTTC. Protein: CASSQPGLGYNEQFF.